This T cell receptor (beta chain) was captured by sequencing in a study of PD-1 blockade in mismatch repair-deficient tumors. Germline CDR1 SGDLS, CDR2 YYNGEE. Unmatched junction bases numbered 3, after V lost 0 bases and J lost 3 bases. CDR3 size: 15 residues. Profiling relied on immunoSEQ multiplex PCR, and the TCRdb table lists in-frame clones only, not all of them. The sample shows tens of thousands of clones, over 75% of them seen only once. This TCR was recovered from an adult with mismatch repair-deficient cancer. The source material was peripheral blood, sampled 12 weeks after starting pembrolizumab. This chain connects TRBV9 to TRBJ2-3, with 8 bases matching TRBD2. CDR3 region: CASSVAGGGTDTQYF. CDR3 sequence (DNA): TGTGCCAGCAGCGTAGCCGGGGGGGGTACAGATACGCAGTATTTT.